The present T cell receptor (beta chain) was sequenced within a study of blood T cell repertoires in COVID-19. Study-wide background: PBMCs, B-cell-depleted T cells, or T cells were the source of the cDNA or gDNA that made up the material.

The data were produced by immunoSEQ multiplex PCR, yet TCRdb's version contains in-frame clones alone and is incomplete. The data contain around 240,000 clones, over 80% of them singletons. Participants came from about two dozen US areas, aged roughly 18 to 89 years. Donors were grouped by their self-reported clinical history. The length of the CDR3 is 16 residues. V lost 1 base and J lost 0; bases outside the gene matches: 2. The germline V gene encodes CDR1 KGHSY and CDR2 FQNENV. V usage is TRBV16 and J usage is TRBJ2-2; 7 bases agree with TRBD1. The sample was PBMCs or T cells enriched from blood (not recorded which). The TCR was taken from a man aged 50-59 years who had been exposed to COVID-19. The CDR3 loop reads CASSQYGTANTGELFF. The CDR3 region has the DNA TGTGCCAGCAGCCAATATGGGACAGCGAACACCGGGGAGCTGTTTTTT.